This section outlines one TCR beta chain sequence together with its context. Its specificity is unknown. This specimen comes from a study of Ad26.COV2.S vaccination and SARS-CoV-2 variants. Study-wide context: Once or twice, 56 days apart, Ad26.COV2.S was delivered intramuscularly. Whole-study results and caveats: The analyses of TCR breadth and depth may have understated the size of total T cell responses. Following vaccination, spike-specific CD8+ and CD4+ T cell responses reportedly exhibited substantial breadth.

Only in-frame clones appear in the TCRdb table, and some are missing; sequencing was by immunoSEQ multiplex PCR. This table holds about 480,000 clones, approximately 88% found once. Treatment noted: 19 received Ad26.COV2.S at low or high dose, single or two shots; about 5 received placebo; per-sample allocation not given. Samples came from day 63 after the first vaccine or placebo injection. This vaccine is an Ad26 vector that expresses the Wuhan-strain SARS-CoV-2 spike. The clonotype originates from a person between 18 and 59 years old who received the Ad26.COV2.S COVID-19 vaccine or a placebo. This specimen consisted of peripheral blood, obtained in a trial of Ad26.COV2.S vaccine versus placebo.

CDR3 sequence reads: CASSDAYEQYF. The CDR3 region has the DNA TGTGCCAGTTCGGACGCTTACGAGCAGTACTTC. The genes are TRBV28 and TRBJ2-7; D not resolved. V was cut by 9 bases and J by 4 bases, with 10 bases left in between. CDR1 is MDHEN, CDR2 SYDVKM, per germline. The CDR3 loop spans 11 amino acids.